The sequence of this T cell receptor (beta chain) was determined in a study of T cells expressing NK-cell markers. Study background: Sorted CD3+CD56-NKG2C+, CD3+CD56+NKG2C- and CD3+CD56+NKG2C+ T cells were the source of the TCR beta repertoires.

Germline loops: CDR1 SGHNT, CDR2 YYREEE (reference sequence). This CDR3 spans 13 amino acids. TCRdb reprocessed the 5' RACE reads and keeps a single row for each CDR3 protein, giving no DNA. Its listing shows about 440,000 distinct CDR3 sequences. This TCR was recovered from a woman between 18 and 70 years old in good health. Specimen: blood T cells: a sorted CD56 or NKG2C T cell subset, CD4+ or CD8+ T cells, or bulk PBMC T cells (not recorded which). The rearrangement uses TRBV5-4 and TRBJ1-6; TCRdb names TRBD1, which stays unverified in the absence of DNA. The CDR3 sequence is CASSPGRGSPLHF.